Sequencing of this TCR beta chain was carried out in a study of blood T cell repertoires in COVID-19. Across the study: PBMCs, B-cell-depleted T cells, or T cells were the source of the cDNA or gDNA that made up the material.

As originally analysed: Amplifying reference gene primers gave estimates of nucleated cell counts. Profiled with immunoSEQ multiplex PCR; TCRdb holds only in-frame clones, not every one. Clonal size and the V and J genes are those of that table, whereas D and trimming came from the DNA. The data show 150,000 to 200,000 clones, almost 85% seen once. V lost 2 bases, J lost 1 base, and 10 bases lay in between. CDR1 is SGHTS and CDR2 is YDEGEE in the germline V gene. CDR3 length: 15 amino acids. V and J are TRBV5-8 and TRBJ2-1, with D perhaps TRBD1 (6 bases). The receptor was isolated from a woman aged 80 or over with acute or convalescent COVID-19. The sequenced sample consisted of peripheral blood. The CDR3 DNA is TGTGCCAGCAGCTTAGGGGACAAGTCCTACAATGAGCAGTTCTTC. Translating gives CASSLGDKSYNEQFF.